This T cell receptor beta chain was retrieved from a study of T cell clonality in common variable immunodeficiency. This clone was seen repeatedly, ten times or more. The observed sequence ends 3 residues before the CDR3 terminus, with the missing tail filled in from the germline J gene. The CDR3 runs 15 residues. Per the germline V gene, CDR1 is MDHEN and CDR2 is SYDVKM. The V gene end was trimmed by 4 bases and the J gene end by 2 bases; junction bases not matched to a gene: 5. Profiling relied on immunoSEQ multiplex PCR, and the TCRdb table lists in-frame clones only, not all of them. The sample presents 30,000 to 40,000 clones, none singletons.

This TCR was sampled from a person between 18 and 70 years old in good health. Specimen: peripheral blood mononuclear cells. V usage is TRBV28 and J usage is TRBJ1-2; TRBD1 matches 9 bases. The CDR3 spells CASSWTTGGNYGYTF. CDR3 bases read: TGTGCCAGCAGTTGGACCACAGGGGGCAACTATGGC.